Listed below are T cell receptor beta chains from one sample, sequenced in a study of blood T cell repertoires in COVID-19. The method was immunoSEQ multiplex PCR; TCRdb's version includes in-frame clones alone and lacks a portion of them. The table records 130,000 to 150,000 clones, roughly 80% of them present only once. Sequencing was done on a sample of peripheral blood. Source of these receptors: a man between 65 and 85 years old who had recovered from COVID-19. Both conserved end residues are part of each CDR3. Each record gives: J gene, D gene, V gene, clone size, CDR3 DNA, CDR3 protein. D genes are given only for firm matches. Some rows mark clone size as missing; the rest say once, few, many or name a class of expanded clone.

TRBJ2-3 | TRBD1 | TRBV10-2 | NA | TGCGCCAGCAGAGACGGACAGGGGGGCACAGATACGCAGTATTTT | CASRDGQGGTDTQYF
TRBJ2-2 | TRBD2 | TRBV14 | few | TGTGCCAGCAGCCAAGGAACGGAGCGGGAGTACCCCGGGGAGCTGTTTTTT | CASSQGTEREYPGELFF
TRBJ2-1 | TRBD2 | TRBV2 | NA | TGTGCCAGCAGCCCCCTCGGGACTAGGGCCTTAAGCTCCTACAATGAGCAGTTCTTC | CASSPLGTRALSSYNEQFF
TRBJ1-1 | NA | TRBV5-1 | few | TGCGCCAGCAGCTTGGGTCCAGGGGACACTGAAGCTTTCTTT | CASSLGPGDTEAFF
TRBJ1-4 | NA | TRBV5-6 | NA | TGTGCCAGCAGCTTGGGGGGCGCTGATGAAAAACTGTTTTTT | CASSLGGADEKLFF
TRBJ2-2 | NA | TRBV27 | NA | TGTGCCAGCAGTGCCTACCCTAGGACGAACACCGGGGAGCTGTTTTTT | CASSAYPRTNTGELFF
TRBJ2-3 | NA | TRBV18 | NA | TGTGCCAGCTCACCTCGAGGGACAGATACGCAGTATTTT | CASSPRGTDTQYF
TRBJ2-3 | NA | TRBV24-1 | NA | TGTGCCACCAGTGATGAGACGGGAGGGGACAGTGGGCAGTATTTT | CATSDETGGDSGQYF
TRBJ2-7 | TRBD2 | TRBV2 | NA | TGTGCCAGCAGTGGACTAGCGGACTACGAGCAGTACTTC | CASSGLADYEQYF
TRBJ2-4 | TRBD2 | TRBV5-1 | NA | TGCGCCAGCAGTCGCAGTTGGACTAGCGGGAGTTCCAAAAACATTCAGTACTTC | CASSRSWTSGSSKNIQYF
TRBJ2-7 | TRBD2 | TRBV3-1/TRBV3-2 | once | TGTGCCAGCAGCCAACTTATAGCGGGCGAGCAGTACTTC | CASSQLIAGEQYF
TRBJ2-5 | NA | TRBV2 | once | TGTGCCAGCAGTGAATATTTCGGTGGAGAGACCCAGTACTTC | CASSEYFGGETQYF
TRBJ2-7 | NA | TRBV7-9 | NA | TGTGCCAGCAGCTTAAAAGGGAGCGAGCAGTACTTC | CASSLKGSEQYF
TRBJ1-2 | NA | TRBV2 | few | TGTGCCAGCGTAGGGGCGAACTATGGCTACACCTTC | CASVGANYGYTF
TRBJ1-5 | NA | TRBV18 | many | TGTGCCAGCTCACCTAACAGGGGCAATCAGCCCCAGCATTTT | CASSPNRGNQPQHF
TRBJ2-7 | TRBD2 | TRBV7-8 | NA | TGTGCCAGCAGCTTAGCCAGACTAGCGGGAGGCCTGAACGAGCAGTACTTC | CASSLARLAGGLNEQYF
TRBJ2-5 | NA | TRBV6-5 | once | TGTGCCAGCAGTTCACTCCAGGGGTCAGAGACCCAGTACTTC | CASSSLQGSETQYF